This TCR beta chain was retrieved from a study of cytomegalovirus exposure and HLA in healthy donors. In the PCR, 60 Vbeta and 13 Jbeta primers were used. Measured with immunoSEQ multiplex PCR; TCRdb has only the in-frame clones, and not every one. Here the sample table reports about 130,000 clones. This TCR was recovered from a young man in good health and CMV-seronegative. Sequenced: PBMCs.

The CDR3 spells CASSPLTSGGRTDTQYF. The CDR3 DNA is TGTGCCAGCTCACCCCTCACTAGCGGGGGTCGCACAGATACGCAGTATTTT. The chain links TRBV18 to TRBJ2-3, with 11 bases identical to TRBD2. Trimming cost V 3 bases and J 1 base; bases outside gene matches: 6. The CDR3 is 17 amino acids. Germline V CDR1 and CDR2: KGHSH, LQKENI.